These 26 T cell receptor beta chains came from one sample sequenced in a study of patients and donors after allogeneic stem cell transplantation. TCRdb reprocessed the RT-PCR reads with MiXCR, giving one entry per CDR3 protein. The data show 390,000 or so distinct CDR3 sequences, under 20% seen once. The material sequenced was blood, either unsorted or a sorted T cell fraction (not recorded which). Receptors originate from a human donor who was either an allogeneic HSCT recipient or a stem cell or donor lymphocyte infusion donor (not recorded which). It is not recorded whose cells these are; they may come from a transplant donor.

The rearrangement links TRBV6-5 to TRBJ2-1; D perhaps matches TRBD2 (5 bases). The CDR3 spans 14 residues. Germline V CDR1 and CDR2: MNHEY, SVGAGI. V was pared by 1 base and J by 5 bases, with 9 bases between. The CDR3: CASSYFDGNNEQFF. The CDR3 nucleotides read TGTGCCAGCAGTTACTTCGACGGGAACAATGAGCAGTTCTTC.

CDR3 nucleotides: TGTGCCAGCAGCTTTGGGGAGGGAGTGAAGACCTACGAGCAGTACTTC. Amino acid sequence: CASSFGEGVKTYEQYF. The chain carries TRBV5-6 and TRBJ2-7; 7 bases align to TRBD2. The CDR3 has 16 residues. Germline CDR1 is SGHDT and CDR2 is YYEEEE. V lost 2 bases, J lost 2 bases, and 10 bases stayed unmatched.

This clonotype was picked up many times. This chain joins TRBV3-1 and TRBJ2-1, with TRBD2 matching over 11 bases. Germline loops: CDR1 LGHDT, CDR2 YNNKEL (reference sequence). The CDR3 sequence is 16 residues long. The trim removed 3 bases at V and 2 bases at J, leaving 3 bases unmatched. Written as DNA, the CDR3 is TGTGCCAGCAGCCAGGAACTAGCGGGGGCCTACAATGAGCAGTTCTTC. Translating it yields CASSQELAGAYNEQFF.

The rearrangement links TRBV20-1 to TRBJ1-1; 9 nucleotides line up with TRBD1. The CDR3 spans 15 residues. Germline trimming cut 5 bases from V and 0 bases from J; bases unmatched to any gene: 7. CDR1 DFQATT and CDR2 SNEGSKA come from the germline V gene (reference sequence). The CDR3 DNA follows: TGCAGTGCTTTGGGGGACAGGGTTATGAACACTGAAGCTTTCTTT. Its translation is CSALGDRVMNTEAFF.

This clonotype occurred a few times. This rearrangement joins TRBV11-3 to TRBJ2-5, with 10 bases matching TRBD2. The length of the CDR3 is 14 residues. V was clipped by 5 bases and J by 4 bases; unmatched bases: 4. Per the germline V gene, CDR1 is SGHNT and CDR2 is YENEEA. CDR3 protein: CASSALAGVETQYF. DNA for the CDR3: TGTGCCAGCAGCGCGCTAGCGGGAGTAGAGACCCAGTACTTC. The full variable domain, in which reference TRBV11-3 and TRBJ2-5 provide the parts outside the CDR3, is EAGVVQSPRYKIIEKKQPVAFWCNPISGHNTLYWYLQNLGQGPELLIRYENEEAVDDSQLPKDRFSAERLKGVDSTLKIQPAELGDSAVYLCASSALAGVETQYFGPGTRLLVL.

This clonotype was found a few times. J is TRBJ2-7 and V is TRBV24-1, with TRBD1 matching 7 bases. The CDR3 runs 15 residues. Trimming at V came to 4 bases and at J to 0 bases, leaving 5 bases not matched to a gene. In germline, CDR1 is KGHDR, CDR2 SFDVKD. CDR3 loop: CATSETTGNSYEQYF. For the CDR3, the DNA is TGTGCCACCAGTGAGACGACAGGGAACTCCTACGAGCAGTACTTC.

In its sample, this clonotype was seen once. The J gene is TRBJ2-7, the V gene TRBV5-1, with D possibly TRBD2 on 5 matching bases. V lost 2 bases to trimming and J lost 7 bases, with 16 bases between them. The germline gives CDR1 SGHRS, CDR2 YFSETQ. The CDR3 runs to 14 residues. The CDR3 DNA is TGCGCCAGCAGCTTTGAAAACGGGAATTCGGAGCAGTACTTC. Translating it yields CASSFENGNSEQYF. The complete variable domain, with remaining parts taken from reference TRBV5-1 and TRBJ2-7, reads KAGVTQTPRYLIKTRGQQVTLSCSPISGHRSVSWYQQTPGQGLQFLFEYFSETQRNKGNFPGRFSGRQFSNSRSEMNVSTLELGDSALYLCASSFENGNSEQYFGPGTRLTVT.

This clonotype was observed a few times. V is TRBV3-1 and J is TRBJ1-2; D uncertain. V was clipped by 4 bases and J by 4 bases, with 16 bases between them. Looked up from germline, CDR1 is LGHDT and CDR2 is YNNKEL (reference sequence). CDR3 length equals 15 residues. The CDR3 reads CASSPPGRPSYGYTF. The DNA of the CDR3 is TGTGCCAGCAGCCCTCCCGGGAGACCGAGCTATGGCTACACCTTC. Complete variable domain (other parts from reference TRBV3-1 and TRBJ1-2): DTAVSQTPKYLVTQMGNDKSIKCEQNLGHDTMYWYKQDSKKFLKIMFSYNNKELIINETVPNRFSPKSPDKAHLNLHINSLELGDSAVYFCASSPPGRPSYGYTFGSGTRLTVV.

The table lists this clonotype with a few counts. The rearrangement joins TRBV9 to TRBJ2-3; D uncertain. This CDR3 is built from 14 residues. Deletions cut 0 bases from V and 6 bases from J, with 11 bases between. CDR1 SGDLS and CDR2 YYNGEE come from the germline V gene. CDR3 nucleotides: TGTGCCAGCAGCGTAGCGATCGACGGCGATACGCAGTATTTT. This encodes CASSVAIDGDTQYF. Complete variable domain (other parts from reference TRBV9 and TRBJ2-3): DSGVTQTPKHLITATGQRVTLRCSPRSGDLSVYWYQQSLDQGLQFLIQYYNGEERAKGNILERFSAQQFPDLHSELNLSSLELGDSALYFCASSVAIDGDTQYFGPGTRLTVL.

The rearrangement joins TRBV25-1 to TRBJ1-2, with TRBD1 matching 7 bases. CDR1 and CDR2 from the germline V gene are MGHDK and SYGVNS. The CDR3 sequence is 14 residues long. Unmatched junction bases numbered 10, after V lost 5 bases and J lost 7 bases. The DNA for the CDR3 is TGTGCCAGCAGTCCTAGGGGGACAGTCGGTGGCTACACCTTC. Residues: CASSPRGTVGGYTF.

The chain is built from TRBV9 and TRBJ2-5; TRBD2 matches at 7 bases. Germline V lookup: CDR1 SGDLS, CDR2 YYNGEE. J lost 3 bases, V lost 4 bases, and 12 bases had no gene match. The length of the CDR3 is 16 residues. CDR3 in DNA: TGTGCCAGCAGCCCGAGCGGCGGGAGCCTTAAAGAGACCCAGTACTTC. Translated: CASSPSGGSLKETQYF.

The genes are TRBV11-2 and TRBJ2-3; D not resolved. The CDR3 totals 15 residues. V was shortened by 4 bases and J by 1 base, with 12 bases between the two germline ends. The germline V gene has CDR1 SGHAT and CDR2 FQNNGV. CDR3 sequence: CASSSDGWGTDTQYF. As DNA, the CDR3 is TGTGCCAGCAGCTCCGACGGGTGGGGCACAGATACGCAGTATTTT.

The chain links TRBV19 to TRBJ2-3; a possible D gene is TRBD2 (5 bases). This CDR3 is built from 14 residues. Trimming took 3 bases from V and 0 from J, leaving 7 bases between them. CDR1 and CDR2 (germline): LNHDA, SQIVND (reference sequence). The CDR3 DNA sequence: TGTGCCAGTAGTATTGCGGGCAGCACAGATACGCAGTATTTT. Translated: CASSIAGSTDTQYF.

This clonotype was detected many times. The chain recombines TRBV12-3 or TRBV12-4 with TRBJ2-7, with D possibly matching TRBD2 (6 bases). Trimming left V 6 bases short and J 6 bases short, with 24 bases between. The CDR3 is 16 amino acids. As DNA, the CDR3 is TGTGCCAGCAGAACCACTAACGGGGGTCCGGGTGGCGAGCAGTACTTC. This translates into CASRTTNGGPGGEQYF.

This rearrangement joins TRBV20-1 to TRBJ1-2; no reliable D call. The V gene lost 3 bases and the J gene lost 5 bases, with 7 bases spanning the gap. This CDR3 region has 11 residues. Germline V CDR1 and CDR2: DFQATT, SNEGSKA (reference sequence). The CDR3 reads CSARQIYGYTF. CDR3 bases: TGCAGTGCTAGGCAGATATATGGCTACACCTTC.

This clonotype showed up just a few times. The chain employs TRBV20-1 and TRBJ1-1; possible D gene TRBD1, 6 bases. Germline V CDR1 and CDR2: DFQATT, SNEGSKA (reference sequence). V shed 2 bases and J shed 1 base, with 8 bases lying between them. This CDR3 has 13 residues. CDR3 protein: CSARKGGNTEAFF. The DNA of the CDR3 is TGCAGTGCTAGAAAGGGGGGGAACACTGAAGCTTTCTTT.

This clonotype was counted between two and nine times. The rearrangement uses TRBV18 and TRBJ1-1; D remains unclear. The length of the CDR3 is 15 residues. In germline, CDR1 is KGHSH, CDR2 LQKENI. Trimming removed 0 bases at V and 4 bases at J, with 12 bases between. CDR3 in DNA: TGTGCCAGCTCACCACCCAAGACGGTTGGCACTGAAGCTTTCTTT. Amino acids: CASSPPKTVGTEAFF.

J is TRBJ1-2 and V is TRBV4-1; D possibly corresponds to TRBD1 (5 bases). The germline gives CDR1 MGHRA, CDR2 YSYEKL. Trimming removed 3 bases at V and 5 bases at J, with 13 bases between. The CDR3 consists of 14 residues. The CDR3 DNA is TGCGCCAGCAGCCAGCCCCCCGGGACTTATGGCTACACCTTC. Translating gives CASSQPPGTYGYTF.

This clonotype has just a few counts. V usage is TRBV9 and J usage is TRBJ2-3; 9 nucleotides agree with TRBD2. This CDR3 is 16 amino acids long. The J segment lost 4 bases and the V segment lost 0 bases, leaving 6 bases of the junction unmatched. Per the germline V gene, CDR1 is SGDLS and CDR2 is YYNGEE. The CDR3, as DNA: TGTGCCAGCAGCGTAGTGGCGGGGGGGTTCGCAGATACGCAGTATTTT. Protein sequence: CASSVVAGGFADTQYF. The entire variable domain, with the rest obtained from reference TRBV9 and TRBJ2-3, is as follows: DSGVTQTPKHLITATGQRVTLRCSPRSGDLSVYWYQQSLDQGLQFLIQYYNGEERAKGNILERFSAQQFPDLHSELNLSSLELGDSALYFCASSVVAGGFADTQYFGPGTRLTVL.

Here the CDR3 reads CASSPAGSRHYGYTF. The CDR3 DNA is TGTGCCAGCAGCCCCGCCGGGTCTCGGCACTATGGCTACACCTTC. This chain connects TRBV7-8 to TRBJ1-2; D is undetermined. From germline, CDR1 is SGHVS and CDR2 FQNEAQ. The V and J ends lost 5 bases and 3 bases respectively, with 16 bases between them. The length of the CDR3 is 15 residues.

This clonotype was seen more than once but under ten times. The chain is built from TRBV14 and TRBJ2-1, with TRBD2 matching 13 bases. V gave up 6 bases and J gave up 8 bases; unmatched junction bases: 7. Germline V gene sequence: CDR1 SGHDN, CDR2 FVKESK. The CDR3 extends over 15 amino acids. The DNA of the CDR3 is TGTGCCAGCAGTCACAGGACTAGCGGGGGCGATGAGCAGTTCTTC. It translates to CASSHRTSGGDEQFF.

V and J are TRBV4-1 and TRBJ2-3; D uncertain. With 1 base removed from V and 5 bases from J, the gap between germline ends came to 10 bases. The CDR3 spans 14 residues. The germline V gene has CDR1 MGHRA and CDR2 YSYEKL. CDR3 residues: CASSQALLGDTQYF. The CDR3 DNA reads TGCGCCAGCAGCCAAGCCCTACTCGGAGATACGCAGTATTTT.

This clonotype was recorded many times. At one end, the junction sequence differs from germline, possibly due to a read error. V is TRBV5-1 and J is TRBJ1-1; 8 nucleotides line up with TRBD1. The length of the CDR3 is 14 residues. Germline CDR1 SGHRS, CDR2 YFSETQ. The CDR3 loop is CASSFGQGNTEAFF. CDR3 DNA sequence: TGTGCCAGCAGCTTCGGACAGGGGAACACTGAAGCTTTCTTT.

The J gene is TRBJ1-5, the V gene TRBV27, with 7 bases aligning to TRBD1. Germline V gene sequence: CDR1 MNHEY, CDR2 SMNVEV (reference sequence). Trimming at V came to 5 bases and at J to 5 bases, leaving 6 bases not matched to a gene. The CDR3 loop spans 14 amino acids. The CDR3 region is CASSTRDSHQPQHF. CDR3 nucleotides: TGTGCCAGCAGTACCCGGGACAGTCATCAGCCCCAGCATTTT.

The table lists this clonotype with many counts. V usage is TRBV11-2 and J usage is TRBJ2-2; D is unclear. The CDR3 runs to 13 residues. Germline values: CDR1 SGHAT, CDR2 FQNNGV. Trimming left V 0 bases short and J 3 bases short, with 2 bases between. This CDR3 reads CASSLEYTGELFF. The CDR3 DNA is TGTGCCAGCAGCTTAGAGTACACCGGGGAGCTGTTTTTT.

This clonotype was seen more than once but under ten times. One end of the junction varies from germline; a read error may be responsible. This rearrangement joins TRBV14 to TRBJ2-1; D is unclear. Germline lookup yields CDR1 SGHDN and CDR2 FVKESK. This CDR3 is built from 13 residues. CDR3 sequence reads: CASSQDNWAGPEF. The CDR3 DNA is TGTGCCAGCAGCCAAGATAATTGGGCAGGCCCCGAGTTC. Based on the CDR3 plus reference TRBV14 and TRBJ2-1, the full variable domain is EAGVTQFPSHSVIEKGQTVTLRCDPISGHDNLYWYRRVMGKEIKFLLHFVKESKQDESGMPNNRFLAERTGGTYSTLKVQPAELEDSGVYFCASSQDNWAGPEFGPGTRLTVL.